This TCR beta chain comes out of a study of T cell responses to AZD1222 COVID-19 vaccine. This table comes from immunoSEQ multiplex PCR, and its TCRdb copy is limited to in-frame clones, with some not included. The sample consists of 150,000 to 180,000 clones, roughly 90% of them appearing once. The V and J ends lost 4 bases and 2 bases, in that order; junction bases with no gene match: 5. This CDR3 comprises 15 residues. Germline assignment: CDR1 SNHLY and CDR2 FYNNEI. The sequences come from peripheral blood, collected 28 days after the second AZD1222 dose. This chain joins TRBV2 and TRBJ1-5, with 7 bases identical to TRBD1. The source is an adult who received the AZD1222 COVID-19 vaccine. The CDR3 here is CASSGAGGGNQPQHF. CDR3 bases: TGTGCCAGCAGTGGAGCAGGGGGGGGCAATCAGCCCCAGCATTTT. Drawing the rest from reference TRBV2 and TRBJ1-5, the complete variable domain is EPEVTQTPSHQVTQMGQEVILRCVPISNHLYFYWYRQILGQKVEFLVSFYNNEISEKSEIFDDQFSVERPDGSNFTLKIRSTKLEDSAMYFCASSGAGGGNQPQHFGDGTRLSIL.